The entry below gives a single T cell receptor beta chain sequence along with its context. The antigen remains undetermined. Germline values: CDR1 MDHEN, CDR2 SYDVKM. The CDR3 sequence is 14 residues long. The V segment lost 3 bases and the J segment 3 bases; nucleotides outside the gene matches: 4. This specimen belongs to a study of cytomegalovirus exposure and HLA in healthy donors. The overall study: Of all 360 or so donors who were genotyped, roughly 81% belonged to the Caucasian-associated ancestry cluster.

Primers for the PCR totalled 60 Vbeta and 13 Jbeta. In the source study's methods: In a later analysis, approximately 80 million unique TCR beta chains included roughly 11 million shared by two or more donors. Assay: immunoSEQ multiplex PCR; the TCRdb copy retains only in-frame clones and omits some. V and J calls and clone size are as listed in that table; D and trimming were resolved from the DNA. The sample includes about 130,000 clones, roughly 77% of them seen just once. Study conclusions and caveats: The authors later linked a missense DCLRE1C variant to TCR beta V- and J-gene trimming.

This TCR came from a man aged 25-40 years in good health and CMV-seronegative. Sequencing was carried out using PBMCs. This chain links TRBV28 with TRBJ2-7; TRBD2 matches at 8 bases. The chain's CDR3 is CASSFEREIYEQYF. CDR3 in DNA: TGTGCCAGCAGTTTCGAGCGGGAGATCTACGAGCAGTACTTC.